The TCR beta chain described here comes from a study of CXCR3-negative and CXCR3-positive naive CD8 T cells (dated by TCRdb to the late 2010s). In terms of the full investigation: In total, about 135 million TRB reads were obtained, or roughly 1.5 +/- 0.3 million reads per library. Diversity and physicochemical repertoire analyses covered around 10 donors pooled from two independent experiments. Naive subsets from about five donors and memory cells from 3 donors were included in the TRBV-TRBJ cluster analysis.

TCRdb records NextSeq 550 as the sequencer. The Human TCR Profiling Kit (MiLaboratory) was used to prepare UMI-labeled 5' RACE TRB cDNA libraries. cDNA synthesis used the entire amount of extracted RNA, and PCR amplification then used the entire amount of cDNA produced. Libraries were prepared in parallel with an identical number of PCR cycles. The paper's processing steps were these. MIGEC and MiXCR extracted about 48,000 +/- 9,800 unique UMI-labeled TRB cDNA molecules per library, requiring at least two reads per UMI. Each library averaged about 38,000 +/- 11,000 functional in-frame TRB CDR3 nucleotide clonotypes without stop codons. After downsampling to 5000 UMI-labeled TRB molecules per sample, diversity metrics, including normalized Shannon-Wiener and Chao1, were computed in VDJtools. For the central five CDR3 residues, VDJtools calculated physicochemical properties weighted by clonotype size, namely interaction energy, strength, volume and Kidera factor 4. Reads reprocessed by TCRdb are summarized as one entry per CDR3 protein sequence, and DNA is absent. The V and J calls shown here were made by TCRdb, not taken from the authors' results. The table of this sample itemizes 5,500 to 6,000 distinct CDR3 sequences. The top ten hold less than 2.5% of the sample.

The CDR3 numbers 14 residues from cysteine through phenylalanine. No DNA has been recorded. CDR1 and CDR2 were assigned from the germline V gene as SQVTM and ANQGSEA. Results and caveats for the whole study, not just this receptor: Comparably high repertoire diversity was found in both naive subsets, whereas much lower repertoire diversity was found in memory CD8+ T cells. CXCR3 expression partially decreased after cryopreservation, so most assays used freshly isolated PBMCs. Compared with CXCR3-negative naive cells, CXCR3-positive naive cells had TRB CDR3s with higher hydrophobicity (lower Kidera factor 4), lower energy, and higher strength and volume indices. Because surface CD5, which is linked to self-reactivity in mice, was comparable between the naive subsets, TCR interaction strength was also inferred from TRB CDR3 physicochemical properties. Within the same donor, TRBV-TRBJ usage looked similar between naive CXCR3-negative and CXCR3-positive cells, but memory cells had distinct patterns.

Going by frequency, this clonotype is medium-sized (0.01 to 0.1%); no count is logged. Its antigen remains undetermined. For every CD8+ T cell subset, hundreds of thousands of cells were flow-sorted straight into RLT lysis buffer, and each subset was sorted in triplicate. Naive CD8+ T cells were defined stringently as CD45RO-CCR7+CD27+CD95- to exclude memory contaminants. Standard density gradient centrifugation was used to isolate peripheral blood mononuclear cells from buffy coats. A FACSAria III was used to flow-sort naive CXCR3-negative and CXCR3-positive CD8+ T cells. Total RNA was extracted from sorted cells using an RNeasy Mini Kit.

The sequenced sample was naive CXCR3+ CD8+ T cells from blood. The cell subset or site tag for this specimen amounts to: CD45RO-CCR7+CD27+CD95- naive CD8+ T cells expressing CXCR3 (TNR3+). The rearrangement combines TRBV29-1 with TRBJ2-2; TCRdb picks TRBD1, but there is no DNA to check that call. The clonotype comes from a human donor in good health. Some clones in this sample may be carry-over from other donors' samples. The CDR3 region: CSVEATGLSGELFF.